Given below is one T cell receptor beta chain in context. This sample also contains other DNA sequences that code for the same CDR3. These data are taken from a study of blood T cell repertoires in COVID-19. Study overall: Samples came from the United States, Italy and Spain, spanning acute and convalescent COVID-19. The cDNA or gDNA used as material had been derived from T cells, B-cell-depleted T cells, or PBMCs.

The CDR3 runs to 14 residues. Germline values: CDR1 MNHEY, CDR2 SMNVEV (reference sequence). With 2 bases removed from V and 4 bases from J, the gap between germline ends came to 9 bases. Those enrolled in Seattle joined during active infection and were followed longitudinally afterward. Per the original methods: Reference gene primer amplification in the assay estimated nucleated cell counts. Assay: immunoSEQ multiplex PCR; the TCRdb copy retains only in-frame clones and omits some. For V, J and clone size, that table is used; D and trimming come from the DNA. The sample records fewer than 200,000 clones, less than 90% being singletons.

The chain couples TRBV27 to TRBJ1-3; D is unresolved. This receptor was identified in a woman in her 70s with COVID-19, enrolled during active disease. The sample was peripheral blood. CDR3 amino acids: CASSLTAGGNTIYF. DNA for the CDR3: TGTGCCAGCAGTTTAACAGCGGGAGGAAACACCATATATTTT.